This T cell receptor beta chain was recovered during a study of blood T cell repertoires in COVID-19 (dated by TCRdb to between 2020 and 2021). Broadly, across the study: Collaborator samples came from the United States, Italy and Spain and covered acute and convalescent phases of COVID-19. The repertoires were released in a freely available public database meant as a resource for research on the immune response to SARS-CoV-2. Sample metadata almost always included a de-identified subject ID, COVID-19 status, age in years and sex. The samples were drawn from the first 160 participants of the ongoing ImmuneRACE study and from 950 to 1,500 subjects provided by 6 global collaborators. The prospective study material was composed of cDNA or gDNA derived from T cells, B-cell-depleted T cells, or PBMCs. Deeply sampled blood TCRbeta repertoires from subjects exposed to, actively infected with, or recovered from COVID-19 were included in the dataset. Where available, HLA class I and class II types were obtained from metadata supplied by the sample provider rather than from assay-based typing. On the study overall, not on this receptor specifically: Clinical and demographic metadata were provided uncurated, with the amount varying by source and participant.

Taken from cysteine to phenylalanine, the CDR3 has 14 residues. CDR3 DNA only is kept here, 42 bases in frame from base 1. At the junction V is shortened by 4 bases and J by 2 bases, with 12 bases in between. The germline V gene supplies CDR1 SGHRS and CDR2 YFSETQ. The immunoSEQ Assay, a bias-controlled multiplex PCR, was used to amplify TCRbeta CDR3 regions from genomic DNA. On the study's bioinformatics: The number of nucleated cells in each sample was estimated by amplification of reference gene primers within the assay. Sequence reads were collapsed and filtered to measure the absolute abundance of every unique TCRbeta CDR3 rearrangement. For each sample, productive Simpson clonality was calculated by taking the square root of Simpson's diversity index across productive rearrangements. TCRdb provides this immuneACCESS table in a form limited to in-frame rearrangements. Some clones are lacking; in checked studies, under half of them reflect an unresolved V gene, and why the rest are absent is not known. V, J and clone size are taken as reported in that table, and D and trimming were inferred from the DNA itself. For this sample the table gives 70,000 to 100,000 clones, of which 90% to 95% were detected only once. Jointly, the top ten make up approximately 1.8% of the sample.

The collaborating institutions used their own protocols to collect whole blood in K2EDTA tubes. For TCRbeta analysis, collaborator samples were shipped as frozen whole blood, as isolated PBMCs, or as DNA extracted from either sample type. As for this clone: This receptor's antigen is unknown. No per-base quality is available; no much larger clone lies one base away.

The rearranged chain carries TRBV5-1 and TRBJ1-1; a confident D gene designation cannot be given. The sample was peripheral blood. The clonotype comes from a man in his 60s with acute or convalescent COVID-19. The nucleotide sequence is TGCGCCAGCAGCAGTCTAGGCAGCAACACTGAAGCTTTCTTT. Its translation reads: CASSSLGSNTEAFF. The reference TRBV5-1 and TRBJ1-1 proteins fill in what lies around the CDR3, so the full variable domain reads KAGVTQTPRYLIKTRGQQVTLSCSPISGHRSVSWYQQTPGQGLQFLFEYFSETQRNKGNFPGRFSGRQFSNSRSEMNVSTLELGDSALYLCASSSLGSNTEAFFGQGTRLTVV.